A single sample is the source of the 21 T cell receptor beta chains below, sequenced in a study of T cell responses to AZD1222 COVID-19 vaccine. The repertoire was sequenced with immunoSEQ multiplex PCR; TCRdb's copy has only in-frame clones and lacks some. The repertoire holds 160,000 or so clones, with 92% as singletons. Sample: peripheral blood, taken on day 0 of MenACWY control vaccination. The source of these receptors is an adult in good health.

The rearrangement uses TRBV15 and TRBJ2-1; 7 bases map to TRBD2. Germline CDR1 is LNHNV and CDR2 is YYDKDF (reference sequence). The V and J ends lost 0 bases and 6 bases, in that order; junction bases with no gene match: 8. The length of the CDR3 is 16 residues. Here the CDR3 DNA reads TGTGCCACCAGCAGAGATCTGATGGGGGGGGGCAATGAGCAGTTCTTC. This sequence encodes CATSRDLMGGGNEQFF.

The V gene is TRBV11-3, the J gene TRBJ2-1, with D possibly matching TRBD1 (6 bases). Germline CDR1 is SGHNT and CDR2 is YENEEA. The CDR3 is 14 amino acids. Trimming pared 5 bases from V and 6 bases from J, leaving 14 bases between. The CDR3 loop reads CASSPRTALNEQFF. CDR3 bases: TGTGCCAGCAGCCCCCGGACAGCGCTCAATGAGCAGTTCTTC. The whole variable domain, remainder taken from reference TRBV11-3 and TRBJ2-1, is EAGVVQSPRYKIIEKKQPVAFWCNPISGHNTLYWYLQNLGQGPELLIRYENEEAVDDSQLPKDRFSAERLKGVDSTLKIQPAELGDSAVYLCASSPRTALNEQFFGPGTRLTVL.

J is TRBJ2-7 and V is TRBV19, with 7 bases aligning to TRBD1. The V and J ends lost 5 bases and 9 bases, in that order; junction bases with no gene match: 7. CDR3 size: 12 residues. Germline CDR1 reads LNHDA; CDR2 reads SQIVND (reference sequence). The CDR3 spells CASSDRVGWQYF. The CDR3 DNA reads as TGTGCCAGTAGTGACAGGGTCGGCTGGCAGTACTTC.

This chain links TRBV7-3 with TRBJ1-2; TRBD1 is a possible D gene (5 bases). The CDR3 runs 16 residues. Trimming removed 3 bases at V and 2 bases at J, with 16 bases between. Germline V gene lookup returns CDR1 SGHTA and CDR2 FQGTGA. CDR3 sequence (DNA): TGTGCCAGCAGCTTCGCGTCTAGCGGGGGGAACTATGGCTACACCTTC. Protein: CASSFASSGGNYGYTF.

The chain has TRBV7-9 and TRBJ1-6; D uncertain. Germline V gene data show CDR1 as SEHNR and CDR2 as FQNEAQ (reference sequence). Trimming cost V 1 base and J 10 bases, with 2 bases left between them. The CDR3 spans 11 residues. The CDR3 DNA reads as TGTGCCAGCAGCTTAGGGTCACCCCTCCACTTT. Protein sequence: CASSLGSPLHF.

The V gene is TRBV27, the J gene TRBJ1-1, with a possible D match to TRBD1 (5 bases). The germline V gene has CDR1 MNHEY and CDR2 SMNVEV (reference sequence). Trimming removed 5 bases at V and 11 bases at J, with 12 bases between. This CDR3 has 11 residues. CDR3 region: CASSLGRAAFF. CDR3 sequence (DNA): TGTGCCAGCAGTCTAGGCAGGGCGGCTTTCTTT.

This chain joins TRBV7-3 and TRBJ2-3; 7 positions match TRBD2. The germline gives CDR1 SGHTA, CDR2 FQGTGA. Losses at the gene ends were 2 bases for V and 3 bases for J; bases not matched to a gene: 8. This CDR3 is built from 16 residues. The CDR3: CASSLGARLATDTQYF. DNA of the CDR3: TGTGCCAGCAGCTTAGGCGCGCGACTAGCTACAGATACGCAGTATTTT.

The chain links TRBV5-1 to TRBJ2-2, with 10 bases aligning to TRBD1. The CDR3 extends over 16 amino acids. CDR1 SGHRS and CDR2 YFSETQ come from the germline V gene. Trimming at V came to 0 bases and at J to 6 bases, leaving 5 bases not matched to a gene. The CDR3 sequence is CASSLVGTGVSGELFF. DNA for the CDR3: TGCGCCAGCAGCTTGGTAGGGACAGGGGTTTCCGGGGAGCTGTTTTTT.

This clone came up once. CDR3 sequence (DNA): TGTGCCAGCAGCGTAGAGGGGGGTCGTCGGGGTATAGGCTCTGGAAACACCATATATTTT. As protein: CASSVEGGRRGIGSGNTIYF. The chain recombines TRBV9 with TRBJ1-3, with D possibly being TRBD1 (6 bases). The CDR3 consists of 20 residues. Between the trimmed V and J ends, which lost 0 bases and 0 bases, there was a span of 22 bases. CDR1 and CDR2 from the germline V gene are SGDLS and YYNGEE.

V usage is TRBV19 and J usage is TRBJ2-7; possibly TRBD1 for D (6 bases). In germline, CDR1 is LNHDA, CDR2 SQIVND (reference sequence). The CDR3 runs to 14 residues. Trimming removed 1 base from V and 2 bases from J, with 9 bases in between. Written as DNA, the CDR3 is TGTGCCAGTAGTATAGGAGGGGGAACCTACGAGCAGTACTTC. This translates into CASSIGGGTYEQYF.

V is TRBV5-1 and J is TRBJ1-1, with D possibly matching TRBD1 (5 bases). CDR3 length equals 14 residues. From germline, CDR1 is SGHRS and CDR2 YFSETQ. The V end lost 0 bases, the J end lost 1 base, and 7 bases lay between the germline ends. The CDR3 here is CASSLDRWNTEAFF. As DNA, the CDR3 is TGCGCCAGCAGCTTGGACAGGTGGAACACTGAAGCTTTCTTT.

This sequence joins TRBV7-9 and TRBJ1-5; tentative D call: TRBD1 (5 bases). The germline CDR1 and CDR2 sequences are SEHNR and FQNEAQ (reference sequence). V was clipped by 1 base and J by 3 bases, with 7 bases between them. The CDR3 has 14 residues. The CDR3 region is CASSLGGTNQPQHF. DNA for the CDR3: TGTGCCAGCAGCTTAGGAGGGACCAATCAGCCCCAGCATTTT.

The genes are TRBV27 and TRBJ2-5, with D perhaps given as TRBD1 or TRBD2 (5 bases each). This CDR3 contains 12 residues. Trimming left V 6 bases short and J 5 bases short, with 10 bases between. CDR1 is MNHEY, CDR2 SMNVEV, per germline (reference sequence). CDR3 DNA: TGTGCCAGCAGGACGGGGCGCGAGACCCAGTACTTC. Protein product: CASRTGRETQYF.

The gene calls are TRBV10-3 and TRBJ2-1; the match to TRBD2 covers 7 bases. The CDR3 runs to 12 residues. J was trimmed by 5 bases and V by 8 bases; bases with no gene match: 3. Germline V gene lookup returns CDR1 ENHRY and CDR2 SYGVKD. The CDR3 nucleotides read TGTGCCATCGGCGGGGGAAACAATGAGCAGTTCTTC. Protein: CAIGGGNNEQFF.

This clone was detected only once. This CDR3 is CASSISGGRVYNEQFF. In DNA form, the CDR3 reads TGTGCCAGTAGTATCTCTGGGGGCCGGGTCTACAATGAGCAGTTCTTC. The rearrangement joins TRBV19 to TRBJ2-1; D is perhaps TRBD1 (6 bases). Germline values: CDR1 LNHDA, CDR2 SQIVND (reference sequence). V gave up 3 bases and J gave up 3 bases, with 15 bases separating them. The CDR3 extends over 16 amino acids.

The chain has TRBV5-1 and TRBJ2-7, with 9 bases fitting TRBD1. The junction had 4 bases not matched to a gene; V was cut back by 0 bases and J by 3 bases. The CDR3 is made up of 15 amino acids. Germline V gene lookup returns CDR1 SGHRS and CDR2 YFSETQ. DNA of the CDR3: TGCGCCAGCAGCTTGGAGACAGGGGGGAGCTACGAGCAGTACTTC. Translation: CASSLETGGSYEQYF.

The J gene is TRBJ1-2, the V gene TRBV5-1; TRBD1 matches 8 bases. Trimming at V came to 4 bases and at J to 2 bases, leaving 7 bases not matched to a gene. This CDR3 is built from 15 residues. The germline gives CDR1 SGHRS, CDR2 YFSETQ. Here the CDR3 reads CASSQTDRVNYGYTF. DNA of the CDR3: TGCGCCAGCAGCCAAACGGACAGGGTGAACTATGGCTACACCTTC.

V is TRBV19 and J is TRBJ2-7; 10 bases match TRBD1. Germline assignment: CDR1 LNHDA and CDR2 SQIVND (reference sequence). V dropped 6 bases and J dropped 5; count of bases not matched to a gene: 10. This CDR3 spans 15 amino acids. DNA of the CDR3: TGTGCCAGTAGCCTGACCGGGACAGGGGCCAACGAGCAGTACTTC. Translating gives CASSLTGTGANEQYF.

The V and J genes are TRBV28 and TRBJ2-3, with 12 bases lining up with TRBD2. V was pared by 5 bases and J by 4 bases, with 7 bases of the junction left unmatched. The CDR3 has 16 amino acids. Germline-derived CDR1 and CDR2 are MDHEN and SYDVKM. The CDR3 DNA reads TGTGCCAGCAGTATTCCTAGCGGGAGGGTCTCAGATACGCAGTATTTT. It codes for CASSIPSGRVSDTQYF.

This clone was picked up a small number of times. This chain links TRBV28 with TRBJ1-4, with D maybe TRBD1 (6 bases). Germline CDR1 reads MDHEN; CDR2 reads SYDVKM. Trimming stripped 1 base from V and 8 bases from J, with 14 bases between. The CDR3 loop spans 15 amino acids. In nucleotides, the CDR3 is TGTGCCAGCAGTTTATCTCTCGCAGGGGACGAAAAACTGTTTTTT. It translates to CASSLSLAGDEKLFF.

V usage is TRBV5-7 and J usage is TRBJ2-1; D not resolved. TRBV5-7 is an ORF; its function is uncertain. There are 15 residues in the CDR3. Trimming removed 1 base from V and 4 bases from J, with 12 bases in between. The CDR3 sequence: CASSLFRWGYNEQFF. CDR3 bases: TGTGCCAGCAGCTTGTTTCGTTGGGGTTACAATGAGCAGTTCTTC.